The 8 T cell receptor beta chains below come from one sample, sequenced in a study of cytomegalovirus exposure and HLA in healthy donors. Researchers ran the PCR with 60 Vbeta and 13 Jbeta primers. Here immunoSEQ multiplex PCR was the method, and the copy in TCRdb shows in-frame clones only, minus some. The sample lists around 190,000 clones, 79% occurring once. Sequences were obtained from PBMCs. The receptors stem from a young woman in good health and CMV-seropositive.

This chain links TRBV19 with TRBJ2-7, with 7 bases fitting TRBD1. There are 13 residues in the CDR3. Germline V CDR1 and CDR2: LNHDA, SQIVND (reference sequence). The trim removed 4 bases at V and 6 bases at J, leaving 6 bases unmatched. The CDR3: CASSKQGSFEQYF. CDR3 DNA: TGTGCCAGTAGTAAACAGGGGTCTTTCGAGCAGTACTTC.

V is TRBV5-1 and J is TRBJ1-4, with 7 bases lining up with TRBD1. CDR1 is SGHRS, CDR2 YFSETQ, per germline. Germline trimming cut 4 bases from V and 2 bases from J; bases unmatched to any gene: 5. The CDR3 runs 15 residues. Written as DNA, the CDR3 is TGCGCCAGCAGCCATACAGGGGCCACTAATGAAAAACTGTTTTTT. It codes for CASSHTGATNEKLFF.

This clone was seen a handful of times. The V and J genes are TRBV4-3 and TRBJ2-2, with 7 bases lining up with TRBD2. Per the germline V gene, CDR1 is LGHNA and CDR2 is YSLEER. The J segment lost 2 bases and the V segment lost 2 bases, leaving 2 bases of the junction unmatched. The CDR3 contains 15 residues. The CDR3 loop is CASSQRTSNTGELFF. CDR3 nucleotides: TGCGCCAGCAGCCAAAGGACTAGTAACACCGGGGAGCTGTTTTTT.

Only a few counts were recorded for this clone. The chain has TRBV2 and TRBJ1-1; no clear D. The V gene's germline CDR1 is SNHLY and CDR2 FYNNEI. This CDR3 has 15 residues. V lost 3 bases to trimming and J lost 2 bases, with 13 bases between them. This CDR3 is CASSDQAAGNTEAFF. In DNA form, the CDR3 reads TGTGCCAGCAGTGATCAGGCGGCGGGTAACACTGAAGCTTTCTTT.

The chain couples TRBV6-1 to TRBJ1-5, with D unclear. Trimming pared 7 bases from V and 7 bases from J, leaving 20 bases between. This CDR3 has 15 amino acids. CDR1 is MNHNS, CDR2 SASEGT, per germline. In DNA, the CDR3 is TGTGCCAGCACGCGGGCCCGGATAGGCGGGCAGCCCCAGCATTTT. Its translation: CASTRARIGGQPQHF.

The rearrangement links TRBV6-5 to TRBJ1-4, with 7 nucleotides matching TRBD1. Germline V gene data show CDR1 as MNHEY and CDR2 as SVGAGI. This CDR3 is built from 15 residues. The V gene end was trimmed by 7 bases and the J gene end by 3 bases; junction bases not matched to a gene: 8. This chain's CDR3 is CASTISGTANEKLFF. CDR3 DNA: TGTGCCAGCACTATATCCGGGACAGCTAATGAAAAACTGTTTTTT.

The chain couples TRBV7-9 to TRBJ1-1; D not resolved. Deletions cut 5 bases from V and 3 bases from J, with 13 bases between. Germline V lookup: CDR1 SEHNR, CDR2 FQNEAQ (reference sequence). This CDR3 has 14 residues. The CDR3 coding sequence is TGTGCCAGCAGCCCTGGAGTAGCGGACACTGAAGCTTTCTTT. This translates into CASSPGVADTEAFF.

The chain recombines TRBV7-9 with TRBJ2-5, with TRBD2 identical over 8 bases. The germline CDR1 and CDR2 sequences are SEHNR and FQNEAQ (reference sequence). There are 14 residues in the CDR3. The junction had 3 bases not matched to a gene; V was cut back by 3 bases and J by 3 bases. The CDR3 spells CASSFGAGEETQYF. The CDR3 region has the DNA TGTGCCAGCAGCTTTGGAGCGGGAGAAGAGACCCAGTACTTC.